One sample yielded the 23 T cell receptor beta chains listed below, sequenced in a study of human T cells and chemical hapten exposure (dated by TCRdb to the early 2020s). Reading the label with the study, this specimen's time point is: patch test 2, 6 weeks after DPC sensitization. The treatment or condition label for this specimen denotes: therapeutic diphenylcyclopropenone sensitization with weekly scalp DPC. Library generation was performed with RACE. The instrument given in TCRdb is NextSeq 500. Using fastp trimming at Q25 and MiXCR clonotype assembly, TCRdb reanalyzed the public sequencing data and kept in-frame beta chains. Rows merge per CDR3 protein into single entries with the most common DNA and genes. Present in this sample are a few hundred thousand distinct CDR3 sequences, about 6.3% of which were seen just once. About 5.6% of the sample is in the top ten clones. The sample in question was whole blood, obtained in connection with sensitization to the hapten diphenylcyclopropenone (DPC). Source of these receptors: a woman under 30 with alopecia areata. Some clones in this sample may be carry-over from other donors' samples.

In its sample, this clonotype was seen many times. An end of the junction does not agree with germline; a read error may underlie this. The chain links TRBV12-3 or TRBV12-4 to TRBJ2-7; 7 bases are shared with TRBD1. The CDR3 has 14 amino acids. CDR3 protein: CASSLEQGSFEQYF. CDR3 DNA sequence: TGTGCCAGCAGTTTAGAACAGGGGTCCTTCGAGCAGTACTTC.

This clonotype has ten or more counts. This sequence joins TRBV19 and TRBJ1-5; D remains unclear. V was trimmed by 6 bases and J by 1 base, leaving 10 bases between them. Germline assignment: CDR1 LNHDA and CDR2 SQIVND (reference sequence). The CDR3 is 14 amino acids. DNA for the CDR3: TGTGCCAGTAGAAGCCACCTCAGCAATCAGCCCCAGCATTTT. Amino acid sequence: CASRSHLSNQPQHF.

This chain joins TRBV5-1 and TRBJ1-2; 9 bases align to TRBD1. There are 16 residues in the CDR3. Trimming cost V 4 bases and J 6 bases; bases outside gene matches: 13. Germline V CDR1 and CDR2: SGHRS, YFSETQ. CDR3 bases: TGCGCCAGCAGCCCGGACAGGGACAGGGCGGCAAATGGCTACACCTTC. Translation: CASSPDRDRAANGYTF.

V usage is TRBV4-2 and J usage is TRBJ2-2, with 9 bases fitting TRBD1. V shed 2 bases and J 7 bases; nucleotides not matched to a gene: 11. Germline CDR1 LGHNA, CDR2 YNFKEQ. This CDR3 has 17 amino acids. CDR3 sequence (DNA): TGTGCCAGCAGCCAAAAAGGGACAGGGATAGAACACGGGGAGCTGTTTTTT. Its protein product is CASSQKGTGIEHGELFF.

Ten or more counts support this clonotype. This rearrangement joins TRBV6-5 to TRBJ2-3; D call uncertain. The V gene's germline CDR1 is MNHEY and CDR2 SVGAGI. The CDR3 is 15 amino acids. The V end lost 4 bases, the J end lost 1 base, and 12 bases lay between the germline ends. The CDR3 reads CASSFGDPGTDTQYF. The DNA for the CDR3 is TGTGCCAGCAGTTTTGGAGATCCCGGCACAGATACGCAGTATTTT.

The rearrangement uses TRBV2 and TRBJ1-2; a weak D match, TRBD1 (6 bases). Germline V gene lookup returns CDR1 SNHLY and CDR2 FYNNEI. This CDR3 contains 13 residues. Trimming took 7 bases from V and 2 from J, leaving 11 bases between them. CDR3 sequence (DNA): TGTGCCAGCAACAGGGATCTGAACTATGGCTACACCTTC. It encodes CASNRDLNYGYTF.

This clonotype was counted ten times or more. The V gene is TRBV12-3 or TRBV12-4, the J gene TRBJ2-5, with D perhaps TRBD1 (6 bases). Trimming cost V 7 bases and J 0 bases, with 18 bases left between them. CDR3 length equals 16 residues. The CDR3 DNA is TGTGCCAGCACAACAGGGCCAGTCGGGGACCAAGAGACCCAGTACTTC. Residues: CASTTGPVGDQETQYF.

This clonotype was counted many times. V and J are TRBV2 and TRBJ2-3, with no clear D. The CDR3 length is 15 residues. Deletions cut 5 bases from V and 1 base from J, with 13 bases between. The germline gives CDR1 SNHLY, CDR2 FYNNEI. The CDR3 is CASSSPALRTDTQYF. The CDR3 bases are TGTGCCAGCAGTTCCCCGGCCCTCCGCACAGATACGCAGTATTTT.

This clonotype was observed a handful of times. The chain employs TRBV6-5 and TRBJ2-6; D not certain. V dropped 0 bases and J dropped 0 bases, with 15 bases sitting between them. Germline CDR1 MNHEY, CDR2 SVGAGI. This CDR3 is 19 amino acids long. The CDR3 protein is CASSYSRWLVRSGANVLTF. The CDR3 DNA follows: TGTGCCAGCAGTTACTCGAGATGGTTAGTGCGCTCTGGGGCCAACGTCCTGACTTTC.

This clonotype was counted between two and nine times. The V and J genes are TRBV6-2 or TRBV6-3 and TRBJ2-5; TRBD1 matches at 9 bases. CDR3 size: 15 residues. With 1 base clipped from V and 4 bases from J, the junction kept 4 bases outside the gene matches. Germline V gene lookup returns CDR1 MNHEY and CDR2 SVGEGT. In DNA, the CDR3 is TGTGCCAGCAGTTACTTCCGGACAGGGGCAGAGACCCAGTACTTC. This gives the protein CASSYFRTGAETQYF.

This clonotype was counted many times. This chain joins TRBV10-3 and TRBJ2-3; D remains ambiguous. The CDR3 is 13 residues long. The V and J ends lost 2 bases and 6 bases respectively, with 9 bases between them. Germline loops: CDR1 ENHRY, CDR2 SYGVKD. The CDR3 loop reads CAISEVLGDTQYF. Here the CDR3 DNA reads TGTGCCATCAGTGAGGTCTTAGGGGATACGCAGTATTTT.

This clonotype has at least ten counts. The chain couples TRBV11-2 to TRBJ1-4, with D possibly TRBD1 on 6 matching bases. The germline CDR1 and CDR2 sequences are SGHAT and FQNNGV. V lost 0 bases and J lost 3, with 11 bases in between. The CDR3 contains 16 residues. CDR3 sequence: CASSLEWGAANEKLFF. DNA for the CDR3: TGTGCCAGCAGCTTAGAATGGGGGGCGGCTAATGAAAAACTGTTTTTT.

The sample holds a few counts of this clonotype. The V gene is TRBV29-1, the J gene TRBJ1-1; D gene uncertain. V lost 1 base to trimming and J lost 2 bases, with 14 bases between them. In germline, CDR1 is SQVTM, CDR2 ANQGSEA. This CDR3 region has 15 residues. CDR3 coding DNA: TGCAGCGTTGAAGGGATGGGTCAAGGAAACACTGAAGCTTTCTTT. This translates into CSVEGMGQGNTEAFF.

V is TRBV28 and J is TRBJ2-7; no reliable D call. The germline V gene encodes CDR1 MDHEN and CDR2 SYDVKM. Trimming stripped 10 bases from V and 2 bases from J, with 9 bases between. The length of the CDR3 is 11 residues. CDR3 bases: TGTGCCACCCTTGGACCCTACGAGCAGTACTTC. Translation gives CATLGPYEQYF.

This clonotype has ten or more counts. The chain carries TRBV6-2 or TRBV6-3 and TRBJ2-3; weak D call: TRBD2 (6 bases). This CDR3 is built from 14 residues. Per the germline V gene, CDR1 is MNHEY and CDR2 is SVGEGT. Between the trimmed V and J ends, which lost 6 bases and 0 bases, there was a span of 10 bases. CDR3 sequence: CASRPGTSTDTQYF. CDR3 coding DNA: TGTGCCAGCAGACCCGGGACTAGCACAGATACGCAGTATTTT.

The chain carries TRBV15 and TRBJ2-2; 7 bases fit TRBD1. The germline gives CDR1 LNHNV, CDR2 YYDKDF (reference sequence). The trim removed 4 bases at V and 5 bases at J, leaving 7 bases unmatched. CDR3 length equals 15 residues. CDR3 DNA: TGTGCCACCAGCATGAGGGGGCCGGGGACCGGGGAGCTGTTTTTT. It is translated as CATSMRGPGTGELFF.

Only a few counts were recorded for this clonotype. The CDR3, as DNA: TGTGCCAGCAGAGCCACAGGGTCCCCCACAGATACGCAGTATTTT. Residues: CASRATGSPTDTQYF. The V gene is TRBV6-4, the J gene TRBJ2-3; TRBD1 is a possible D gene (6 bases). The CDR3 is made up of 15 amino acids. The V gene lost 6 bases and the J gene lost 2 bases, with 15 bases spanning the gap. In germline, CDR1 is MRHNA, CDR2 SNTAGT.

This clonotype has ten or more counts. The chain carries TRBV3-1 and TRBJ1-2, with TRBD1 matching over 7 bases. The CDR3 is made up of 13 amino acids. Losses at the gene ends were 2 bases for V and 6 bases for J; bases not matched to a gene: 3. Per germline, CDR1 LGHDT and CDR2 YNNKEL (reference sequence). For the CDR3, the DNA is TGTGCCAGCAGCCAACAAACAGGGGATGGCTACACCTTC. Translation: CASSQQTGDGYTF.

This clonotype was counted only a few times. The V call is TRBV7-2, the J call TRBJ2-1, with a weak D call TRBD1 (6 bases). The CDR3 is made up of 13 amino acids. Germline CDR1 is SGHTA and CDR2 is FQGNSA. V dropped 2 bases and J dropped 7 bases, with 9 bases sitting between them. In nucleotides, the CDR3 is TGTGCCAGCAGCTTATCGCAGGGGAATGAGCAGTTCTTC. Its translation: CASSLSQGNEQFF.

The chain has TRBV6-6 and TRBJ2-3; TRBD1 aligns across 9 bases. This CDR3 is 13 amino acids long. CDR1 is MNHNY and CDR2 is SVGAGI in the germline V gene (reference sequence). The J segment lost 6 bases and the V segment lost 7 bases, leaving 5 bases of the junction unmatched. CDR3 in DNA: TGTGCCAGCAACTGGGACAGGGTGGATACGCAGTATTTT. Translation gives CASNWDRVDTQYF.

This clonotype was picked up a small number of times. The CDR3 region has the DNA TGTGCCAGCTCACCCGGGCCCATGGGGGAGACCCAGTACTTC. Residues: CASSPGPMGETQYF. The rearrangement links TRBV18 to TRBJ2-5; no reliable D call. The germline CDR1 and CDR2 sequences are KGHSH and LQKENI. This CDR3 spans 14 amino acids. Trimming shortened V by 3 bases and J by 5 bases, and 13 bases separated the two germline ends.

This clonotype was counted ten times or more. The V call is TRBV6-5, the J call TRBJ1-1; TRBD1 agrees at 10 bases. CDR3 length: 13 residues. V gave up 6 bases and J gave up 11 bases; unmatched junction bases: 9. The germline CDR1 and CDR2 sequences are MNHEY and SVGAGI. The CDR3 here is CASRPGQGVFAFF. The CDR3 region has the DNA TGTGCCAGCAGACCCGGACAGGGGGTTTTCGCTTTCTTT.

Only a few counts were recorded for this clonotype. The rearrangement uses TRBV20-1 and TRBJ2-7; D perhaps matches TRBD1 (6 bases). The CDR3 is made up of 14 amino acids. Trimming pared 1 base from V and 0 bases from J, leaving 10 bases between. Germline V gene data show CDR1 as DFQATT and CDR2 as SNEGSKA (reference sequence). The chain's CDR3 is CSARGADSSYEQYF. The CDR3 DNA reads TGCAGTGCTAGAGGCGCGGACAGCTCCTACGAGCAGTACTTC.